This TCR beta chain comes out of a study of T cells after yellow fever vaccination. With 3 bases removed from V and 2 bases from J, the gap between germline ends came to 15 bases. Germline-derived CDR1 and CDR2 are WNHNN and SYGVQD (reference sequence). The CDR3 loop spans 16 amino acids. Points from the study as a whole: High-abundance clonotypes from the bulk population could contaminate FACS-sorted repertoires. The booster saw the reappearance of most primary-vaccination clones (roughly 95% CD4, 80% to 90% CD8).

Universal primer sites and UMIs were introduced during 5'RACE template-switching synthesis of TCR cDNA. One entry per CDR3 protein results from TCRdb running MiXCR on the 5' RACE reads. In the table there are 100,000 to 150,000 distinct CDR3 sequences, over 12% of which are singletons. A remark on this clonotype: As yet, its antigen is unknown.

The chain recombines TRBV10-1 with TRBJ2-3; D may be TRBD1 or TRBD2 (6 bases each). The TCR originated in a man younger than 30 who received the YFV17D yellow fever vaccine. The sample consisted of CD8+ T cells sorted from PBMCs, taken 5 days after the yellow fever booster vaccination. The CDR3 reads CASSERRGFTTDTQYF. CDR3 nucleotide sequence: TGCGCCAGCAGTGAACGGAGGGGGTTTACCACAGATACGCAGTATTTT.